This record concerns one T cell receptor (beta chain) sequence. This sample is part of a study of blood T cell repertoires in COVID-19. The V end lost 6 bases, the J end lost 7 bases, and 11 bases lay between the germline ends. The CDR3 length is 13 residues. Germline CDR1 SGDLS, CDR2 YYNGEE. Profiled with immunoSEQ multiplex PCR; TCRdb holds only in-frame clones, not every one. The table lists about 120,000 clones, 60% to 85% of them singletons, with about 2.5% in the top ten. The V call is TRBV9, the J call TRBJ1-6; D is uncertain. This TCR was recovered from a man aged 70 or older with acute or convalescent COVID-19. Sequenced: peripheral blood. For the CDR3, the DNA is TGTGCCAGCAATCGTGAGGTGAATTCACCCCTCCACTTT. It specifies CASNREVNSPLHF. Looking up the rest from reference TRBV9 and TRBJ1-6 gives the full variable domain: DSGVTQTPKHLITATGQRVTLRCSPRSGDLSVYWYQQSLDQGLQFLIQYYNGEERAKGNILERFSAQQFPDLHSELNLSSLELGDSALYFCASNREVNSPLHFGNGTRLTVT.